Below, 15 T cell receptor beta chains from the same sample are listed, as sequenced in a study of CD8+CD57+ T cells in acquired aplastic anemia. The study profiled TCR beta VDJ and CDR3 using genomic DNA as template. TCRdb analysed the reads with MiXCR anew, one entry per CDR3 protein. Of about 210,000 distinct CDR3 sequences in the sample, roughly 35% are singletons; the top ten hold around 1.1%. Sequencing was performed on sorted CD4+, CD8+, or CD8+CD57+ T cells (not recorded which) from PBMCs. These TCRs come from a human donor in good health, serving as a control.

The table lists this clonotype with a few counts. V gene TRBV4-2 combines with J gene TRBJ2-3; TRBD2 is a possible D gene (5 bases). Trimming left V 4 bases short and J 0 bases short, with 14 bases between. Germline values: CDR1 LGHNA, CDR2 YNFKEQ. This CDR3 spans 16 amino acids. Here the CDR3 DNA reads TGTGCCAGCAGCCGAATAATAGCGAGTAGCACAGATACGCAGTATTTT. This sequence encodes CASSRIIASSTDTQYF.

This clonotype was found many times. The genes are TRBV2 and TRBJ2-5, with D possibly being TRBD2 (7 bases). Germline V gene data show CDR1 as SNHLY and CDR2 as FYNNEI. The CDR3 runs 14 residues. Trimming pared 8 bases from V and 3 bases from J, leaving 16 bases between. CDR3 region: CASGGASGKETQYF. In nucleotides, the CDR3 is TGTGCCAGCGGGGGGGCTAGCGGCAAAGAGACCCAGTACTTC.

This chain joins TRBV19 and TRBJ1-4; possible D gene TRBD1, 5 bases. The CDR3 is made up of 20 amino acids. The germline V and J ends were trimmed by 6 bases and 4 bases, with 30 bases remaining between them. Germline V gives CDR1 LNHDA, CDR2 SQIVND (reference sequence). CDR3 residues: CASSKPRPNRLGAVNEKLFF. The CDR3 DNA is TGTGCCAGTAGCAAACCCCGACCGAACCGTCTTGGGGCAGTTAATGAAAAACTGTTTTTT.

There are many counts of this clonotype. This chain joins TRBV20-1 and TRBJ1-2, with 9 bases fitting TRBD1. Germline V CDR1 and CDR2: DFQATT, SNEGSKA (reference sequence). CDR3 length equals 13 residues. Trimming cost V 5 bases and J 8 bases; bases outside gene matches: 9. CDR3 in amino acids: CSAGTGTGQGYTF. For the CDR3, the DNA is TGCAGTGCTGGTACCGGGACAGGGCAAGGCTACACCTTC.

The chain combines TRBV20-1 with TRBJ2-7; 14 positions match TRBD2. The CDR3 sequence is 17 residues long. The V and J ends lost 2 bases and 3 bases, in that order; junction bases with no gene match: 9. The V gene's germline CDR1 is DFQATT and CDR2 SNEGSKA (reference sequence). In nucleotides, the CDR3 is TGCAGTGCTAGAAAAGCGGGACTAGCGGGAGCCCACTACGAGCAGTACTTC. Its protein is CSARKAGLAGAHYEQYF.

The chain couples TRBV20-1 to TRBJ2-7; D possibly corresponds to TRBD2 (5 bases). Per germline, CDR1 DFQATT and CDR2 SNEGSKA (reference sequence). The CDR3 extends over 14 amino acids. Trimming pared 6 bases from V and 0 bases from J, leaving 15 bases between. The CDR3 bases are TGCAGTGCCCTAGCTGGAGGAATCTCCTACGAGCAGTACTTC. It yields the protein CSALAGGISYEQYF.

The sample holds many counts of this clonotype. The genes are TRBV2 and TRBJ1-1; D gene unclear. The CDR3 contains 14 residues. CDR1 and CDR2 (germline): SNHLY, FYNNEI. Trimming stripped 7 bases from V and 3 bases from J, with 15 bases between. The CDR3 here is CASIVVHPDTEAFF. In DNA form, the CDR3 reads TGTGCCAGCATTGTTGTTCACCCCGACACTGAAGCTTTCTTT.

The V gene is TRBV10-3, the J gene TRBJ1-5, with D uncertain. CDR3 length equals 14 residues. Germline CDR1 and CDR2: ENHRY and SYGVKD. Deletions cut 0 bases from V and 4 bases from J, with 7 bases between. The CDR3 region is CAISESTGNQPQHF. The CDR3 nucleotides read TGTGCCATCAGTGAGTCGACGGGAAATCAGCCCCAGCATTTT.

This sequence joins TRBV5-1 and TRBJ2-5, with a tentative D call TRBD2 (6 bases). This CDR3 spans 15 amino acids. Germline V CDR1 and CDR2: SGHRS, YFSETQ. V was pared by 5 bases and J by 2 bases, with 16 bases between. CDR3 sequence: CASRGAGSTQETQYF. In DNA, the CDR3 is TGCGCCAGCAGAGGGGCGGGGAGCACTCAAGAGACCCAGTACTTC.

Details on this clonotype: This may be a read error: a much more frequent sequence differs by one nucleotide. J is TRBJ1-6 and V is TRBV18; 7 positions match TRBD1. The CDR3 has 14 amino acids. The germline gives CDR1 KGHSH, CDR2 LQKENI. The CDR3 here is CTSSQGLASSPLHF. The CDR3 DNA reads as TGTACCAGCTCACAGGGGCTCGCCAGCTCACCCCTCCACTTT.

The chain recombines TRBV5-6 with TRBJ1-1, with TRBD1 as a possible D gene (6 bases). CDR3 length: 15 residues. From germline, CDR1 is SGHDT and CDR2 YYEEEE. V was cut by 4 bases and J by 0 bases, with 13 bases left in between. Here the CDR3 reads CASSPGQTMNTEAFF. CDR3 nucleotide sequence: TGTGCCAGCAGCCCTGGACAGACCATGAACACTGAAGCTTTCTTT.

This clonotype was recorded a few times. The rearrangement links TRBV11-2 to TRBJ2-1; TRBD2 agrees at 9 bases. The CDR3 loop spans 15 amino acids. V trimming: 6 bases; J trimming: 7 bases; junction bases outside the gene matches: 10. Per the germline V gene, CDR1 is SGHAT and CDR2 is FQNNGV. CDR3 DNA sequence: TGTGCCAGCAGAAAATTAGCGGGGGTGCGGAATGAGCAGTTCTTC. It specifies CASRKLAGVRNEQFF.

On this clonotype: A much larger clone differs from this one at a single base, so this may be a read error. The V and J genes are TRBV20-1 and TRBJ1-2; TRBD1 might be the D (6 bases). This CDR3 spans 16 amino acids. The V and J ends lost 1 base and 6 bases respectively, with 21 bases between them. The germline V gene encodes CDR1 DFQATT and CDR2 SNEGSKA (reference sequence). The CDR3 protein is CSARVKGDPRDNGYTF. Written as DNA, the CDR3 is TGCAGTGCTAGAGTAAAGGGGGATCCCCGGGACAATGGCTACACCTTC.

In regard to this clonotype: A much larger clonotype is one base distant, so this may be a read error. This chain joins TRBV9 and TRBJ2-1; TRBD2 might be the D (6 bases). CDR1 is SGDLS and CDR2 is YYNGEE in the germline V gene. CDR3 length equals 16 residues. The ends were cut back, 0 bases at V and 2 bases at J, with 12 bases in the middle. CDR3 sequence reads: CASSVAGTSAYNEQFF. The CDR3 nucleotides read TGTGCCAGCAGCGTAGCCGGGACTTCGGCCTACAATGAGCAGTTCTTC.

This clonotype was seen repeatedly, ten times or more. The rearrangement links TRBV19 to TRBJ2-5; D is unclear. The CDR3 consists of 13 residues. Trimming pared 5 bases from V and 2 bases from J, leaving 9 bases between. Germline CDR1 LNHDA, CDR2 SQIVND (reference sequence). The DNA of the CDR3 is TGTGCCAGTAGTTACAGAGTACAAGAGACCCAGTACTTC. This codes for CASSYRVQETQYF.